The subject of this entry is one TCR beta chain. The clone's antigen remains unknown. Base qualities are missing; no much larger clone stands one base away. The data stem from a study of cytomegalovirus exposure and HLA in healthy donors (dated by TCRdb to about 2017). Looking at the study overall: In an earlier analysis of under 600 of the donors, approximately 260 Gb of sequence data and about 110 million unique TCR beta sequences from 180 million or so T cells were reported. High-throughput TCR immunosequencing, statistical association of individual TCRs with disease status, and machine learning were combined to predict cytomegalovirus infection status. Among the roughly 380 genotyped donors, approximately 82% belonged to the genetic ancestry cluster associated with self-reported Caucasian donors. Among about 410 genotyped donors of the cohort, an average of around 240,000 unique TCR beta nucleotide sequences was sequenced per donor, of which about 19% were non-productive. Roughly 5 DR-DQ haplotypes were treated as single units for association and clustering because of strong linkage in the cohort. Typing coverage varied by locus: roughly 620-640 donors for A, B, C, DRB1 and DQB1; approximately 500 for DQA1; about 590 for DPA1; roughly 450 for DPB1. Every repertoire in the discovery cohort had been generated on one and the same sequencing platform. In a later analysis, previously published TCR beta repertoires from 666 donors were re-analyzed and high-resolution HLA genotyping was added so that TCR occurrence patterns could be studied. HLA typing included class I and class II loci at four-digit resolution. A later genetic analysis took genome-wide SNP genotypes for about 65% of the roughly 670 donors and used that subset as a discovery cohort. Donor age, sex, ethnicity and CMV serostatus were collected together with the repertoire data. In the later analysis, no new phenotypic data were used to find candidate immune exposures; instead, reliance was placed on TCR beta sequences and their occurrence across donors. Using immunosequencing, the study profiled T cell repertoires from 550 to 750 subjects and related those repertoires to cytomegalovirus serostatus. In addition to the first cohort of 666 subjects, a separate validation cohort of approximately 120 different subjects was used. The aim of the study was to test whether cataloging public T cell receptors could identify signatures of past pathogen exposure. An earlier analysis of roughly 600 of the donors used high-throughput TCR beta sequencing to judge whether each TCR beta V gene segment behaved as functional or pseudogenic. Roughly 300 gigabases of sequencing data and around 80 million unique TCR sequences made up an early release that covered approximately 650 HLA-typed donors.

Findings and caveats that apply to the study as a whole: Some IMGT-functional V segments, including TRBV6-2 and TRBV6-3, could not be told apart with the 87-base-pair reads, so those segments were excluded. In both the original and validation cohorts, the classifier was reported to diagnose cytomegalovirus status with high specificity and sensitivity. Most TCR sequences were observed very rarely across donors, whereas some public TCRs were present in many individuals. In vitro tests confirmed that a few of the cytomegalovirus-associated TCR beta chains recognize cytomegalovirus antigens. A later genetic analysis associated a missense DCLRE1C variant with V-gene and J-gene trimming of TCR beta chains, and an independent cohort replicated the association. Broadly in line with IMGT annotations, most TCR beta V segments showed up in productive rearrangements about 87% or about 30% of the time in an earlier analysis of under 700 of the donors. A further reported finding was that TCR beta sequences accurately predicted the HLA-A and HLA-B alleles for most subjects in the first cohort. Because some donors lacked HLA typing at each locus, the association tests relied only on the typed subset. The authors suggested that the approach could potentially be generalized to other disease states and immunological phenotypes. The only immune exposure information available for the cohort was CMV serostatus. Compared with the 666-donor mean, donors in an Asian-associated ancestry cluster had fewer N-insertions in productive TCRs, according to a later genetic analysis. According to a later analysis, most CMV-associated TCR beta chains appeared to be HLA-restricted, and the HLA associations seemed to be driven largely by CMV exposure. In the study, around 150 TCR beta chains were listed as associated with cytomegalovirus. Correlated functional status among segregating V segments might be attributable to linkage disequilibrium, but an unknown experimental factor could not be ruled out. A cluster of highly shared sequence variants was judged likely to be a technical artifact of the sequencing pipeline. In a later analysis, TCR association rates were found to vary across HLA loci, with the most associated TCRs seen for DRB1 alleles and the fewest for HLA-C alleles. At a false discovery rate of 0.05, a later analysis linked 16,951 TCR beta sequences to specific HLA alleles. Compared with equally common non-associated chains, HLA-associated TCR beta chains in a later analysis were more clonally expanded and had lower generation probabilities. A later analysis reported that several top co-occurrence clusters appeared linked to parvovirus B19, influenza, CMV and Epstein-Barr virus. Roughly uniform sequencing depth across donors was assumed in presence/absence analyses, although this assumption may not hold. When HLA alleles, especially DR and DQ, strongly co-occurred, TCR associations were difficult to assign to individual alleles. The earlier analysis of almost 600 of the donors excluded 15 to 20 rarely observed V segments, including chromosome 9 orphons, because counts were too low. In this cohort, only TCR beta chains were sequenced, and detectable features were limited by the absence of alpha or paired-chain data.

The cohort consisted of 600 or so healthy bone marrow donors. Cohort members were all nominally healthy when sampled, although unrecorded immune exposures were likely present. The donor was CMV seronegative and belonged to the group of 352 seronegative cohort members. Each donor provided a peripheral blood sample, and peripheral blood mononuclear cells were used for TCR beta sequencing. The Qiagen DNeasy Blood Extraction Kit was used to extract genomic DNA from the blood cell samples. The CDR3, cysteine through phenylalanine, is 16 amino acids long. Just the 48-base CDR3 DNA is kept, in frame starting at base 1. Compared with germline, V lacks 0 bases and J lacks 2 bases; bases without a gene match: 3. The germline V gene (reference sequence) sets CDR1 to LNHNV and CDR2 to YYDKDF. Libraries came from the immunoSEQ multiplex PCR assay. The multiplex PCR relied on a mix of 60 forward primers for TCR Vbeta segments and 13 reverse primers for TCR Jbeta segments. Amplification of the CDR3 region of rearranged TCR beta genes was performed with a multiplex PCR assay on genomic DNA. The amplified TCR beta libraries were sequenced on the Illumina HiSeq System as 87-base-pair reads. The authors processed their data as follows. A later analysis counted tens of millions of unique TCR beta chains across the roughly 700 repertoires, and around 9.9 million of these chains were shared by at least two donors. To remove PCR and sequencing errors, raw reads were error-corrected and collapsed into unique sequences using a nearest-neighbor algorithm that merged closely related sequences. CDR3 sequences were aligned to IMGT reference sequences to assign V, D and J gene segments. For a sequence to be retained, a match of at least six nucleotides was required to both a V gene segment and a J gene segment. A rearrangement was called productive if the CDR3 had no stop codons and remained in frame with V and J, and every other rearrangement was called non-productive. Following IMGT convention, CDR3 was defined as the stretch from the second conserved V-encoded cysteine up to the conserved J-encoded phenylalanine. The earlier analysis of some 600 of the donors excluded sequences that lacked an unambiguous match to a single V gene segment. In an earlier analysis of more than 500 of the donors, a V segment was called functional when productive rearrangements were above 56.7%, and segregating when the standard deviation between donors exceeded 5%. A statistical classification framework was built to diagnose cytomegalovirus status from the catalog of TCR beta chain sequences. A later analysis assigned V and J genes by comparing TCR nucleotide sequences with IMGT/GENE-DB human TR gene sequences. Using the TCRdist pipeline, a later analysis assigned CDR3 sequences along with most-parsimonious VDJ recombination scenarios. In a later analysis, each TCR beta chain was defined by its CDR3 amino acid sequence together with its V-gene family, and reads lacking a unique V-gene family were excluded. To address suspected cross-contamination and a sequencing artifact, a later analysis removed 550 to 750 highly shared, low-generation-probability nucleotide sequences. In a later analysis, a clonal expansion index for each public chain was calculated from normalized within-repertoire ranks of inferred template counts. A later analysis computed generation probabilities with a VDJ recombination model fitted to out-of-frame rearrangements, and checked the results against IGoR. A later analysis scored TCR-TCR, TCR-HLA and TCR-CMV co-occurrence with hypergeometric tests, applying a repertoire-size bias correction to TCR pairs. False discovery rates were estimated in a later analysis by permuting HLA or CMV assignments 20 times. In a later analysis, co-occurring TCRs were grouped with DBSCAN, and TCRdist sequence similarity was added when clustering was performed within HLA-allele-positive subsets. Co-occurrence clustering excluded repertoires with fewer than 30,000 or more than 120,000 public chains, plus five with anomalous nucleotide sharing. What TCRdb holds here is the immuneACCESS table cut down to in-frame rearrangements. Part of the clones is not present; checked against another copy, under half of the missing clones reflect an unresolved V gene, and the others are unexplained. D and trimming come from the DNA, and the V and J calls and clone size come from that table. For this sample there are about 130,000 clones; about 85% appear just once. The ten largest clones represent over 1.5% of the sample.

This chain joins TRBV15 to TRBJ2-5; the junction holds 10 bases that match TRBD1. The specimen was PBMCs. The receptor was isolated from a boy aged 5-17 years in good health and CMV-seronegative. The CDR3 amino acid sequence is: CATSRDGTGVQETQYF. In nucleotide form, the sequence is TGTGCCACCAGCAGAGACGGGACAGGGGTTCAAGAGACCCAGTACTTC.